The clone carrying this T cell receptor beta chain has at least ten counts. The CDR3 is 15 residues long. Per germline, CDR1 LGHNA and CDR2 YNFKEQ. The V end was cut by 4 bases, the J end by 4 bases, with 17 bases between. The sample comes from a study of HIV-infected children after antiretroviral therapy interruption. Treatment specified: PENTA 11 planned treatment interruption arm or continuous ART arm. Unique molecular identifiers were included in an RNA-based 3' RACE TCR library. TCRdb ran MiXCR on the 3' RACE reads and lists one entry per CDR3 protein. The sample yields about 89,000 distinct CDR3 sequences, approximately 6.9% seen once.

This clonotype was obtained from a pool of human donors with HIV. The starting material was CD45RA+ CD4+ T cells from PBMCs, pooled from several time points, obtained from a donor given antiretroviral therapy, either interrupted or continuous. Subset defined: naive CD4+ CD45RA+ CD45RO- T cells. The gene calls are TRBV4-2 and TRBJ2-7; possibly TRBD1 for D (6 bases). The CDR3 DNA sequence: TGTGCCAGCAGCCCACGATTGGGGGCGGTATACGAGCAGTACTTC. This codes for CASSPRLGAVYEQYF.